These T cell receptor beta chains were read from a single sample in a study of blood T cell repertoires in COVID-19. Produced via immunoSEQ multiplex PCR; TCRdb's table is partial and in-frame only. Seen here are approximately 85,000 clones, more than 80% observed once, and the top ten hold 10% to 15%. The source material was peripheral blood. The receptor source for this set is a human donor in a cohort sampled during active COVID-19. The CDR3 runs from the conserved cysteine through the conserved F or W. D genes are given only for firm matches. Size is stated for part of the rows, as once, few or many counts, or as a class when the clone is expanded.

j_gene: TRBJ2-1
v_gene: TRBV7-8
abundance: .
d_gene: .
CDR3nt: TGTGCCAGCAGCTTAGCAGGGAGCAATGTGAATGAGCAGTTCTTC
CDR3aa: CASSLAGSNVNEQFF

j_gene: TRBJ1-5
v_gene: TRBV19
abundance: .
d_gene: .
CDR3nt: TGTGCCAGTAGTATAGGGGGACATAGCAATCAGCCCCAGCATTTT
CDR3aa: CASSIGGHSNQPQHF

j_gene: TRBJ1-1
v_gene: TRBV5-1
abundance: .
d_gene: .
CDR3nt: TGCGCCAGCAGCTTGGTGGAGTCCACTGAAGCTTTCTTT
CDR3aa: CASSLVESTEAFF

j_gene: TRBJ2-1
v_gene: TRBV7-2
abundance: .
d_gene: TRBD2
CDR3nt: TGTGCCAGCAGCTTAGTCGCGGGACTAGGGGATGAGCAGTTCTTC
CDR3aa: CASSLVAGLGDEQFF

j_gene: TRBJ2-1
v_gene: TRBV15
abundance: .
d_gene: TRBD2
CDR3nt: TGTGCCACCAGCAAAGCGGGGGGGAGCTCCTACAATGAGCAGTTCTTC
CDR3aa: CATSKAGGSSYNEQFF

j_gene: TRBJ1-1
v_gene: TRBV7-3
abundance: once
d_gene: .
CDR3nt: TGTGCCAGCAGCTCGACGGGGGATAACACTGAAGCTTTCTTT
CDR3aa: CASSSTGDNTEAFF

j_gene: TRBJ2-3
v_gene: TRBV6-6
abundance: .
d_gene: .
CDR3nt: TGTGCCAGCAGCCTTGGGGGGTACACAGATACGCAGTATTTT
CDR3aa: CASSLGGYTDTQYF

j_gene: TRBJ1-1
v_gene: TRBV6-4
abundance: few
d_gene: .
CDR3nt: TGTGCCAGCAGTTTCCTTCCGGGGAACACTGAAGCTTTCTTT
CDR3aa: CASSFLPGNTEAFF

j_gene: TRBJ2-7
v_gene: TRBV24-1
abundance: once
d_gene: TRBD1
CDR3nt: TGTGCCACCAGTGATTTTTTCGGGACAGGGGGATACTACGAGCAGTACTTC
CDR3aa: CATSDFFGTGGYYEQYF

j_gene: TRBJ1-1
v_gene: TRBV6-1
abundance: .
d_gene: TRBD1
CDR3nt: TGTGCCAGCAGTGGGGTCAACAGGGGTCTGAACACTGAAGCTTTCTTT
CDR3aa: CASSGVNRGLNTEAFF

j_gene: TRBJ2-2
v_gene: TRBV7-2
abundance: .
d_gene: TRBD1
CDR3nt: TGTGCCAGCAGAAGACAGGGCGCCGGGGAGCTGTTTTTT
CDR3aa: CASRRQGAGELFF

j_gene: TRBJ1-2
v_gene: TRBV3-1/TRBV3-2
abundance: .
d_gene: .
CDR3nt: TGTGCCAGCAGCTTCAGCCAGGGGTCTAACTATGGCTACACCTTC
CDR3aa: CASSFSQGSNYGYTF

j_gene: TRBJ2-2
v_gene: TRBV18
abundance: .
d_gene: .
CDR3nt: TGTGCCAGCTCACCATACCTCGAGATCACCGGGGAGCTGTTTTTT
CDR3aa: CASSPYLEITGELFF

j_gene: TRBJ1-5
v_gene: TRBV3-1/TRBV3-2
abundance: .
d_gene: .
CDR3nt: TGTGCCAGCTCTCCAGGGAGGTGGGATCAGCCCCAGCATTTT
CDR3aa: CASSPGRWDQPQHF

j_gene: TRBJ1-6
v_gene: TRBV3-1/TRBV3-2
abundance: .
d_gene: TRBD1
CDR3nt: TGTGCCAGCAGCCAAAGGACAGGTAATTCACCCCTCCACTTT
CDR3aa: CASSQRTGNSPLHF

j_gene: TRBJ2-3
v_gene: TRBV5-4
abundance: .
d_gene: TRBD1
CDR3nt: TGTGCCAGCCCCGCAGGGGACAGGGGCACAGATACGCAGTATTTT
CDR3aa: CASPAGDRGTDTQYF

j_gene: TRBJ2-3
v_gene: TRBV4-3
abundance: .
d_gene: TRBD1
CDR3nt: TGCGCCAGCAGCCAGACAGGGCCAGATACGCAGTATTTT
CDR3aa: CASSQTGPDTQYF